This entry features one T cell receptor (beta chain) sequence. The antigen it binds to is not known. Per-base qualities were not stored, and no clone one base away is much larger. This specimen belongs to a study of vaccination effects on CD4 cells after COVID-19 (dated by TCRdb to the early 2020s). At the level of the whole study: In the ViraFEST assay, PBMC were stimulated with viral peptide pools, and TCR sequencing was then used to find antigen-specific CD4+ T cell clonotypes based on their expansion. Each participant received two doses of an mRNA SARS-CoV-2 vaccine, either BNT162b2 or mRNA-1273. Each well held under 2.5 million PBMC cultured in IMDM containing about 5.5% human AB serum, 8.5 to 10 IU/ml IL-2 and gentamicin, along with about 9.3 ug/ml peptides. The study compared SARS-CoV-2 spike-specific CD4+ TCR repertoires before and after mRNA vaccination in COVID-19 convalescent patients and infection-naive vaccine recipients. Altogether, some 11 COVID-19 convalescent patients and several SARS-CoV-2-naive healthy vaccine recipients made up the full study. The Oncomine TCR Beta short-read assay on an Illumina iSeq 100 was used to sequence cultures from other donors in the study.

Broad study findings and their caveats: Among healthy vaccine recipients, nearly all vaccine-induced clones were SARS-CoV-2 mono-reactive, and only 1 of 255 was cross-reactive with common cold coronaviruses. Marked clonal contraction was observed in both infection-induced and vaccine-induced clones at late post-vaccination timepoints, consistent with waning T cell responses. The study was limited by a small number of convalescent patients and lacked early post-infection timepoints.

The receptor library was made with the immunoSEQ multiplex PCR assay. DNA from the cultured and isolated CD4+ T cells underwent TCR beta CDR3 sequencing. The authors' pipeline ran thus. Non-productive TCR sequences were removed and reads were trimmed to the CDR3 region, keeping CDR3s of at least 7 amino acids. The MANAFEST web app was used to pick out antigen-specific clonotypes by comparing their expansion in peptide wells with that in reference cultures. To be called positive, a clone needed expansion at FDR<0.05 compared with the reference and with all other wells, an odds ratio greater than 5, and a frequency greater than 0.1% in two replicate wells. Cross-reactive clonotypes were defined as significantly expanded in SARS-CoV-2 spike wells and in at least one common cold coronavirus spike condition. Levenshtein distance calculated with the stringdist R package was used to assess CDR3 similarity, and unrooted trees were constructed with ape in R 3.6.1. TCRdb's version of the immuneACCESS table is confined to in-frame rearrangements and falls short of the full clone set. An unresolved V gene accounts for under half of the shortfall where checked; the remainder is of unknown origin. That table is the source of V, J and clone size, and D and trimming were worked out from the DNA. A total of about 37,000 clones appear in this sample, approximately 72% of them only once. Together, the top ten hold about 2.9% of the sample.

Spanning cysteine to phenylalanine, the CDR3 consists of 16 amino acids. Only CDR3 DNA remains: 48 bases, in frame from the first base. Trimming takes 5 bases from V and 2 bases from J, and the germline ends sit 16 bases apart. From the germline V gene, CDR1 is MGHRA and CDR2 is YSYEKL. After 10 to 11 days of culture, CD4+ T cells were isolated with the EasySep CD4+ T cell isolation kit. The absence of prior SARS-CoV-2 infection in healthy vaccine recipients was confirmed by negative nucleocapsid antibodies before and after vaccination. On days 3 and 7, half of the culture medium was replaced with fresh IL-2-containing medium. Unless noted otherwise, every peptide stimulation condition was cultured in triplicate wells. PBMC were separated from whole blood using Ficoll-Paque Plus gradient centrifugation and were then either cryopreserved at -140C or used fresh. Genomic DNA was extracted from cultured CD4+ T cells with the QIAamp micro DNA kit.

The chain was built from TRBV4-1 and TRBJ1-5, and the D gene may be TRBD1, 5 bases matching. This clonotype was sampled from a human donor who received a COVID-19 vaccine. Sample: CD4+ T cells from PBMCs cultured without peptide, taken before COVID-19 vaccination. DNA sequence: TGCGCCAGCAGCTCCGAAGCTCAGGGAGGCAATCAGCCCCAGCATTTT. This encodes CASSSEAQGGNQPQHF.